A single sample is the source of the 24 T cell receptor beta chains below, sequenced in a study of CD8 T cells in ankylosing spondylitis. In TCRdb, the 5' RACE reads were re-called with MiXCR into one record per CDR3 protein. The sample lists 250,000 or so distinct CDR3 sequences, more than 20% occurring once. Sequencing input: blood, either unsorted or a sorted T cell fraction (not recorded which). The receptors were sampled from a male donor with ankylosing spondylitis or in good health (not recorded which).

This clonotype occurred many times. The chain recombines TRBV15 with TRBJ1-2; D gene ambiguous. The CDR3 runs to 15 residues. Germline assignment: CDR1 LNHNV and CDR2 YYDKDF (reference sequence). Trimming removed 0 bases from V and 0 bases from J, with 8 bases in between. The CDR3 nucleotides read TGTGCCACCAGCAGAGATCTTGCCACTAACTATGGCTACACCTTC. Protein product: CATSRDLATNYGYTF.

This clonotype was seen only a few times. The chain combines TRBV2 with TRBJ2-7, with a tentative D call TRBD1 (5 bases). Germline CDR1 SNHLY, CDR2 FYNNEI. This CDR3 has 13 residues. V was cut by 7 bases and J by 0 bases, with 10 bases left in between. Written as DNA, the CDR3 is TGTGCCAGCAAACAGGTCAGCTCCTACGAGCAGTACTTC. Translated: CASKQVSSYEQYF.

The chain employs TRBV12-3 or TRBV12-4 and TRBJ1-2, with 7 positions matching TRBD1. V trimming: 5 bases; J trimming: 6 bases; junction bases outside the gene matches: 9. The CDR3 length is 14 residues. The CDR3 reads CASSRGRGTNGYTF. The DNA for the CDR3 is TGTGCCAGCAGTCGTGGCAGGGGGACAAATGGCTACACCTTC.

This clonotype was detected many times. The J gene is TRBJ1-2, the V gene TRBV29-1; no firm D call. CDR3 size: 10 residues. The V end was cut by 6 bases, the J end by 8 bases, with 10 bases between. CDR1 and CDR2 from the germline V gene are SQVTM and ANQGSEA. CDR3 nucleotide sequence: TGCAGCGTCCTATCATTGGGCTACACCTTC. Translated: CSVLSLGYTF.

This clonotype appeared many times. The chain is built from TRBV3-1 and TRBJ1-1; maybe TRBD1 (5 bases). The germline V and J ends were trimmed by 4 bases and 8 bases, with 14 bases remaining between them. CDR3 size: 13 residues. Germline CDR1 LGHDT, CDR2 YNNKEL (reference sequence). CDR3 amino acids: CASSPSGTLEAFF. The CDR3 DNA is TGTGCCAGCAGCCCCTCGGGGACCCTCGAAGCTTTCTTT. Using reference TRBV3-1 and TRBJ1-1 for the parts outside the CDR3, the full variable domain is DTAVSQTPKYLVTQMGNDKSIKCEQNLGHDTMYWYKQDSKKFLKIMFSYNNKELIINETVPNRFSPKSPDKAHLNLHINSLELGDSAVYFCASSPSGTLEAFFGQGTRLTVV.

This clonotype appeared a few times. J is TRBJ2-7 and V is TRBV10-3; D gene uncertain. Germline values: CDR1 ENHRY, CDR2 SYGVKD. The CDR3 sequence is 16 residues long. V was trimmed by 5 bases and J by 3 bases, leaving 20 bases between them. DNA of the CDR3: TGTGCCATCAGTACATCCTCCCCCTCGAGTGGCTACGAGCAGTACTTC. Its protein is CAISTSSPSSGYEQYF.

Note on this clonotype: The junction departs from the called germline gene at one end, perhaps through a read error. The V call is TRBV7-9, the J call TRBJ2-5, with a weak D call TRBD1 (6 bases). This CDR3 region has 13 residues. Germline assignment: CDR1 SEHNR and CDR2 FQNEAQ (reference sequence). DNA of the CDR3: TGTGCCAGCAGCCCTGGGGGCCAAGGGACCCAGTACTTC. Protein sequence: CASSPGGQGTQYF.

This clonotype was seen ten or more times. The chain joins TRBV29-1 to TRBJ2-5; possibly TRBD2 for D (6 bases). V dropped 8 bases and J dropped 5 bases, with 12 bases sitting between them. Germline V gene data show CDR1 as SQVTM and CDR2 as ANQGSEA. The CDR3 runs 11 residues. The CDR3, as DNA: TGCAGCTCCAGGGACTGGGAGACCCAGTACTTC. Its translation is CSSRDWETQYF.

This clonotype was found many times. The genes are TRBV12-3 or TRBV12-4 and TRBJ1-2, with no clear D. The CDR3 consists of 13 residues. V was clipped by 6 bases and J by 7 bases, with 15 bases between them. The DNA for the CDR3 is TGTGCCAGCAGCGGTTGGGCTATCGGTGGCTACACCTTC. Encoded protein: CASSGWAIGGYTF.

This clonotype has only a few counts. The chain uses TRBV5-5 and TRBJ2-1; 7 bases fit TRBD2. This CDR3 is 15 amino acids long. Germline assignment: CDR1 SGHKS and CDR2 YYEKEE (reference sequence). V lost 2 bases, J lost 6 bases, and 8 bases stayed unmatched. The DNA for the CDR3 is TGTGCCAGCAGCTTAAGGGACTATATGATCAATGAGCAGTTCTTC. This encodes CASSLRDYMINEQFF. Together with reference TRBV5-5 and TRBJ2-1, the CDR3 gives the full variable domain: DAGVTQSPTHLIKTRGQQVTLRCSPISGHKSVSWYQQVLGQGPQFIFQYYEKEERGRGNFPDRFSARQFPNYSSELNVNALLLGDSALYLCASSLRDYMINEQFFGPGTRLTVL.

This chain joins TRBV10-3 and TRBJ2-7; D possibly corresponds to TRBD2 (7 bases). Germline values: CDR1 ENHRY, CDR2 SYGVKD. V was clipped by 6 bases and J by 2 bases, with 17 bases between them. CDR3 length equals 15 residues. CDR3: CAIRGEGVWTYEQYF. CDR3 bases: TGTGCCATCAGGGGGGAGGGGGTTTGGACCTACGAGCAGTACTTC.

The rearrangement joins TRBV20-1 to TRBJ2-3; D remains unclear. The V gene lost 3 bases and the J gene lost 5 bases, with 12 bases spanning the gap. The germline gives CDR1 DFQATT, CDR2 SNEGSKA (reference sequence). The CDR3 runs to 13 residues. CDR3 amino acids: CSASGHYGDTQYF. In DNA, the CDR3 is TGCAGTGCTAGCGGGCACTATGGAGATACGCAGTATTTT.

The table lists this clonotype with many counts. The V call is TRBV20-1, the J call TRBJ2-7; D may match TRBD1 or TRBD2 (5 bases each). The CDR3 sequence is 16 residues long. V was pared by 0 bases and J by 1 base, with 16 bases between. Germline V gene lookup returns CDR1 DFQATT and CDR2 SNEGSKA (reference sequence). CDR3 nucleotide sequence: TGCAGTGCTAGAGATCCGTCAGGGACCCCTTCCTACGAGCAGTACTTC. It codes for CSARDPSGTPSYEQYF.

The sample holds a few counts of this clonotype. V usage is TRBV29-1 and J usage is TRBJ1-2; tentative D call: TRBD1 (5 bases). The CDR3 is 13 amino acids. The ends were cut back, 2 bases at V and 7 bases at J, with 14 bases in the middle. Germline V gives CDR1 SQVTM, CDR2 ANQGSEA. The CDR3 DNA is TGCAGCGTTGAAAACAGGCTGGGATCTGGCTACACCTTC. Translation: CSVENRLGSGYTF.

This rearrangement joins TRBV6-1 to TRBJ2-7; possible D gene TRBD2, 6 bases. The CDR3 runs 15 residues. V lost 6 bases and J lost 5, with 20 bases in between. Germline CDR1 and CDR2: MNHNS and SASEGT. CDR3 amino acids: CASRNFPGLGDEQYF. The CDR3 bases are TGTGCCAGCAGGAACTTCCCGGGACTGGGGGACGAGCAGTACTTC.

The genes are TRBV7-8 and TRBJ2-3; D uncertain. There are 18 residues in the CDR3. V gave up 4 bases and J gave up 0 bases, with 20 bases separating them. From germline, CDR1 is SGHVS and CDR2 FQNEAQ. The CDR3 nucleotides read TGTGCCAGCAGCTCTCCCCCCGGACGAAGGACCAGCACAGATACGCAGTATTTT. This gives the protein CASSSPPGRRTSTDTQYF.

The table lists this clonotype with a few counts. The gene calls are TRBV12-3 or TRBV12-4 and TRBJ2-2, with D unclear. Trimming pared 5 bases from V and 5 bases from J, leaving 15 bases between. CDR3 size: 15 residues. The CDR3 sequence is CASSQTLRGTGELFF. The CDR3, as DNA: TGTGCCAGCAGTCAAACCCTCAGAGGTACCGGGGAGCTGTTTTTT.

The chain carries TRBV15 and TRBJ2-4, with D perhaps matching TRBD1 (6 bases). Germline CDR1 LNHNV, CDR2 YYDKDF (reference sequence). The ends were cut back, 0 bases at V and 8 bases at J, with 11 bases in the middle. The CDR3 consists of 14 residues. DNA for the CDR3: TGTGCCACCAGCAGAGATGGGGGCAGGGACATTCAGTACTTC. Translation: CATSRDGGRDIQYF.

In its sample, this clonotype was seen a few times. The chain uses TRBV19 and TRBJ1-5; 9 nucleotides agree with TRBD1. The trim removed 4 bases at V and 2 bases at J, leaving 6 bases unmatched. The length of the CDR3 is 16 residues. Germline V lookup: CDR1 LNHDA, CDR2 SQIVND (reference sequence). The CDR3 nucleotides are TGTGCCAGTAGTAAGGAGGGACAGGGAGGCAATCAGCCCCAGCATTTT. Protein: CASSKEGQGGNQPQHF.

In its sample, this clonotype was seen a few times. The genes are TRBV10-1 and TRBJ2-7; 7 bases fit TRBD2. J was trimmed by 2 bases and V by 8 bases; bases with no gene match: 9. The V gene's germline CDR1 is WNHNN and CDR2 SYGVQD (reference sequence). The CDR3 has 14 residues. CDR3 in amino acids: CASSPFAGAYEQYF. As DNA, the CDR3 is TGCGCCAGCTCCCCCTTTGCGGGGGCCTACGAGCAGTACTTC.

The J gene is TRBJ2-3, the V gene TRBV20-1, with TRBD2 matching 7 bases. This CDR3 has 15 residues. Germline CDR1 and CDR2: DFQATT and SNEGSKA (reference sequence). The CDR3 region has the DNA TGCTGTGGGCTCGTCTGGCGGGGGACCACAGATACGCAGTATTTT. This sequence encodes CCGLVWRGTTDTQYF.

This clonotype was counted ten times or more. The rearrangement links TRBV7-3 to TRBJ2-3; TRBD2 matches 8 bases. CDR1 SGHTA and CDR2 FQGTGA come from the germline V gene. After removal of 0 bases from V and 0 bases from J, the junction contained 5 bases not matched to a gene. The CDR3 contains 17 residues. The CDR3, as DNA: TGTGCCAGCAGCTTAACGAAGCTAGCGGGTAGCACAGATACGCAGTATTTT. The encoded protein is CASSLTKLAGSTDTQYF.

CDR3 nucleotide sequence: TGTGCCAGCAGCCAAGATTTGGCTAGCACCTACAATGAGCAGTTCTTC. Translated, it gives CASSQDLASTYNEQFF. The rearrangement links TRBV4-2 to TRBJ2-1; tentative D call: TRBD2 (5 bases). Trimming stripped 0 bases from V and 2 bases from J, with 11 bases between. The germline V gene has CDR1 LGHNA and CDR2 YNFKEQ. The CDR3 is 16 residues long.

V is TRBV5-1 and J is TRBJ2-1, with TRBD1 identical over 11 bases. CDR3 length: 16 residues. Germline CDR1 SGHRS, CDR2 YFSETQ. V gave up 0 bases and J gave up 5 bases; unmatched junction bases: 4. The CDR3: CASSLAGTGGHNEQFF. DNA for the CDR3: TGCGCCAGCAGCTTGGCCGGGACAGGGGGTCACAATGAGCAGTTCTTC.